Listed below are T cell receptor beta chains from one sample, sequenced in a study of blood T cell repertoires in COVID-19. The assay was immunoSEQ multiplex PCR, and TCRdb's table has in-frame clones only and misses some. Of 25,000 to 35,000 clones in the sample, approximately 71% were seen once. Sequenced: peripheral blood. These TCRs come from a human donor in a cohort sampled during active COVID-19. Each CDR3 is given without its conserved first and last residue.

v_call cdr3_aa
TRBV6-4 ASSRGLAGTNEQF
TRBV5-1 ASRAGTGLRGAF
TRBV6-5 ASCSNRGQPQH
TRBV6-1 ASSEYPLGEPEAF
TRBV30 AWSALDRNNQPQH
TRBV19 ASSPAANSYNEQF
TRBV3-1/TRBV3-2 ASSNRGLEGSPLH
TRBV4-3 ASSQDPGTVSGNTIY
TRBV6-5 ASSLSGGLGEQY
TRBV7-9 ASSSSLGRAYEQY
TRBV3-1/TRBV3-2 ASSPGTATQPQH
TRBV24-1 ATNPGGLAGETDTQY
TRBV12-5 ASGSTGSSYNSPLH
TRBV7-9 ASSSRLPAGQF
TRBV9 ASSVALAGDNEQF
TRBV14 ASSPESPLAYEQY
TRBV7-2 ASSLSLGQGNIQY
TRBV7-3 ASSLTQGTDTQY
TRBV15 ATSRVREETQY
TRBV5-1 ASSKTALQGDNEKLF
TRBV10-1 AGQGGAGYGELF
TRBV5-1 ASSLLGRTGELF